A single sample gave rise to the 27 T cell receptor beta chains below, sequenced in a study of cytomegalovirus exposure and HLA in healthy donors. The PCR made use of 60 Vbeta and 13 Jbeta primers. Produced via immunoSEQ multiplex PCR; TCRdb's table is partial and in-frame only. The data show 150,000 to 200,000 clones, with 84% seen just once and about 0.39% held by the top ten. Material: PBMCs. All receptors derive from a boy aged 2 to 9 in good health and CMV-seronegative.

The CDR3 here is CASRRQTWSPTDTQYF. The CDR3 DNA sequence: TGTGCCAGCAGGCGCCAAACTTGGTCTCCCACAGATACGCAGTATTTT. The chain combines TRBV27 with TRBJ2-3, with D uncertain. CDR1 MNHEY and CDR2 SMNVEV come from the germline V gene (reference sequence). Trimming removed 6 bases from V and 2 bases from J, with 18 bases in between. This CDR3 comprises 16 residues.

This chain joins TRBV4-2 and TRBJ2-7; 13 bases line up with TRBD2. V trimming: 1 base; J trimming: 2 bases; junction bases outside the gene matches: 8. In germline, CDR1 is LGHNA, CDR2 YNFKEQ. The CDR3 sequence is 18 residues long. The DNA for the CDR3 is TGTGCCAGCAGCCAAGGCGGACTAGCGGGAGTAAGGACCTACGAGCAGTACTTC. The encoded protein is CASSQGGLAGVRTYEQYF.

The J gene is TRBJ1-5, the V gene TRBV5-6; 9 bases map to TRBD1. The germline gives CDR1 SGHDT, CDR2 YYEEEE. The trim removed 1 base at V and 5 bases at J, leaving 1 base unmatched. This CDR3 is built from 14 residues. The CDR3 region is CASSLWDRDQPQHF. CDR3 DNA sequence: TGTGCCAGCAGCTTGTGGGACAGGGATCAGCCCCAGCATTTT.

This rearrangement joins TRBV29-1 to TRBJ2-2; 8 nucleotides match TRBD1. V lost 7 bases and J lost 1; bases outside the gene matches: 5. The CDR3 covers 14 residues. Germline V CDR1 and CDR2: SQVTM, ANQGSEA. CDR3 nucleotides: TGCAGCGCAGACAGGGGACAGAACACCGGGGAGCTGTTTTTT. This codes for CSADRGQNTGELFF.

V usage is TRBV5-6 and J usage is TRBJ2-7; 12 nucleotides match TRBD2. CDR3 length: 17 residues. Trimming took 2 bases from V and 6 from J; bases not matched to a gene: 12. Germline CDR1 SGHDT, CDR2 YYEEEE. In DNA, the CDR3 is TGTGCCAGCAGCTTCCTAGCGGGAGGGACGGGGGGGATCGAGCAGTACTTC. Amino acid sequence: CASSFLAGGTGGIEQYF. Supplemented by reference TRBV5-6 and TRBJ2-7, the full variable domain reads DAGVTQSPTHLIKTRGQQVTLRCSPKSGHDTVSWYQQALGQGPQFIFQYYEEEERQRGNFPDRFSGHQFPNYSSELNVNALLLGDSALYLCASSFLAGGTGGIEQYFGPGTRLTVT.

V usage is TRBV4-1 and J usage is TRBJ2-7; D is unresolved. The germline V gene has CDR1 MGHRA and CDR2 YSYEKL. The ends were cut back, 1 base at V and 2 bases at J, with 6 bases in the middle. The CDR3 has 13 amino acids. In nucleotides, the CDR3 is TGCGCCAGCAGCCAAGCCTCAGCCTACGAGCAGTACTTC. Amino acids: CASSQASAYEQYF.

The CDR3: CASSPGTGYYEQYF. CDR3 sequence (DNA): TGTGCCAGCTCCCCCGGGACTGGATACTACGAGCAGTACTTC. The chain links TRBV5-4 to TRBJ2-7; a possible D gene is TRBD2 (6 bases). CDR1 and CDR2 (germline): SGHNT, YYREEE (reference sequence). There are 14 residues in the CDR3. Trimming stripped 7 bases from V and 3 bases from J, with 17 bases between.

The CDR3 DNA follows: TGTGCCAGCAGTGTCGACAGGAGCTCCTACGAGCAGTACTTC. Amino acid sequence: CASSVDRSSYEQYF. The chain couples TRBV2 to TRBJ2-7, with D maybe TRBD1 (6 bases). CDR3 length equals 14 residues. Germline CDR1 and CDR2: SNHLY and FYNNEI. Trimming stripped 4 bases from V and 0 bases from J, with 10 bases between.

The chain joins TRBV27 to TRBJ2-1, with 13 bases identical to TRBD2. The CDR3 consists of 15 residues. Germline assignment: CDR1 MNHEY and CDR2 SMNVEV (reference sequence). V was pared by 2 bases and J by 13 bases, with 8 bases of the junction left unmatched. The CDR3 coding sequence is TGTGCCAGCAGTTTAGGGACTAGCGGGAATCGGGAACAGTTCTTC. Its translation: CASSLGTSGNREQFF.

This sequence joins TRBV4-2 and TRBJ2-1; tentatively, D is TRBD2 (5 bases). V was shortened by 0 bases and J by 0 bases, with 9 bases between the two germline ends. The CDR3 covers 16 residues. Germline-derived CDR1 and CDR2 are LGHNA and YNFKEQ. The CDR3 region is CASSQDLGSSYNEQFF. For the CDR3, the DNA is TGTGCCAGCAGCCAAGATCTAGGGAGCTCCTACAATGAGCAGTTCTTC.

The chain couples TRBV6-5 to TRBJ2-7; 7 bases are a match to TRBD1. The J segment lost 2 bases and the V segment lost 6 bases, leaving 4 bases of the junction unmatched. The CDR3 extends over 13 amino acids. In germline, CDR1 is MNHEY, CDR2 SVGAGI. The CDR3, as DNA: TGTGCCAGCAGACCGGGACAGACCTACGAGCAGTACTTC. Protein product: CASRPGQTYEQYF.

The chain links TRBV6-5 to TRBJ1-1; possibly TRBD1 for D (5 bases). CDR1 MNHEY and CDR2 SVGAGI come from the germline V gene. The CDR3 is 15 amino acids. V was pared by 2 bases and J by 5 bases, with 15 bases between. The CDR3 DNA sequence: TGTGCCAGCAGTTACACGGGGGGGGAAAGGACTGAAGCTTTCTTT. This gives the protein CASSYTGGERTEAFF.

The chain couples TRBV18 to TRBJ2-5, with D uncertain. The CDR3 spans 14 residues. Deletions cut 2 bases from V and 5 bases from J, with 12 bases between. The germline gives CDR1 KGHSH, CDR2 LQKENI. The CDR3: CASSPGMGTETQYF. For the CDR3, the DNA is TGTGCCAGCTCACCAGGTATGGGCACGGAGACCCAGTACTTC.

The chain uses TRBV6-6 and TRBJ2-7; 11 bases map to TRBD2. The CDR3 is made up of 16 amino acids. The ends lost 2 bases at V and 6 bases at J; junction bases unmatched: 9. Germline CDR1 is MNHNY and CDR2 is SVGAGI (reference sequence). The CDR3 here is CASSYPPIAGGVEQYF. The CDR3 region has the DNA TGTGCCAGCAGTTACCCCCCCATAGCGGGAGGGGTCGAGCAGTACTTC.

This clone came up a few times. The rearrangement links TRBV28 to TRBJ2-2; D possibly corresponds to TRBD1 (5 bases). The CDR3 totals 12 residues. Trimming left V 10 bases short and J 7 bases short, with 13 bases between. The germline V gene encodes CDR1 MDHEN and CDR2 SYDVKM. As DNA, the CDR3 is TGTGCCATAACCAGGGTTGGCGGGGAGCTGTTTTTT. Its protein is CAITRVGGELFF.

The genes are TRBV19 and TRBJ1-5; TRBD1 matches 7 bases. Unmatched junction bases numbered 11, after V lost 3 bases and J lost 6 bases. Germline V gene data show CDR1 as LNHDA and CDR2 as SQIVND (reference sequence). The CDR3 sequence is 16 residues long. CDR3 DNA sequence: TGTGCCAGTAGTATTAGGTCAGGGACAGAGAGTCAGCCCCAGCATTTT. It is translated as CASSIRSGTESQPQHF.

V and J are TRBV5-1 and TRBJ2-2; maybe TRBD1 (6 bases). Germline V CDR1 and CDR2: SGHRS, YFSETQ. The CDR3 is made up of 15 amino acids. V lost 3 bases to trimming and J lost 1 base, with 10 bases between them. DNA of the CDR3: TGCGCCAGCAGCTCGGGGACAAGGAACACCGGGGAGCTGTTTTTT. It specifies CASSSGTRNTGELFF.

The sample holds a few counts of this clone. V gene TRBV10-3 combines with J gene TRBJ2-6; weak D call: TRBD2 (5 bases). Trimming pared 1 base from V and 4 bases from J, leaving 8 bases between. CDR3 length equals 15 residues. Per the germline V gene, CDR1 is ENHRY and CDR2 is SYGVKD. This CDR3 is CAISEYGNGANVLTF. The CDR3 DNA is TGTGCCATCAGTGAGTACGGGAACGGGGCCAACGTCCTGACTTTC.

This sequence joins TRBV18 and TRBJ1-1; a weak D match, TRBD1 (5 bases). The germline gives CDR1 KGHSH, CDR2 LQKENI. The CDR3 has 16 amino acids. Between the trimmed V and J ends, which lost 6 bases and 3 bases, there was a span of 20 bases. DNA of the CDR3: TGTGCCAGCTCTCCTAGTTCCAGGCAAGGGGACACTGAAGCTTTCTTT. It encodes CASSPSSRQGDTEAFF.

As concerns this clone: In the same sample, other DNA sequences code for this CDR3. The chain recombines TRBV27 with TRBJ2-7; D is undetermined. CDR3 length equals 11 residues. V was clipped by 4 bases and J by 3 bases, with 4 bases between them. The germline gives CDR1 MNHEY, CDR2 SMNVEV (reference sequence). The CDR3 sequence: CASSSGYEQYF. The CDR3 region has the DNA TGTGCCAGCAGTTCCGGCTACGAGCAGTACTTC.

V and J are TRBV18 and TRBJ2-3; D gene unclear. The CDR3 has 16 residues. V lost 2 bases and J lost 2, with 14 bases in between. Germline V lookup: CDR1 KGHSH, CDR2 LQKENI. The CDR3 loop reads CASSPSPWPNTDTQYF. As DNA, the CDR3 is TGTGCCAGCTCACCATCTCCGTGGCCGAACACAGATACGCAGTATTTT.

The chain has TRBV25-1 and TRBJ2-2; 7 bases match TRBD2. V shed 6 bases and J 2 bases; nucleotides not matched to a gene: 3. The CDR3 runs 14 residues. In germline, CDR1 is MGHDK, CDR2 SYGVNS. The DNA for the CDR3 is TGTGCCAGCAGGAGCGGGATTAACACCGGGGAGCTGTTTTTT. Its protein is CASRSGINTGELFF. Full variable domain (outside the CDR3, taken from reference TRBV25-1 and TRBJ2-2): EADIYQTPRYLVIGTGKKITLECSQTMGHDKMYWYQQDPGMELHLIHYSYGVNSTEKGDLSSESTVSRIRTEHFPLTLESARPSHTSQYLCASRSGINTGELFFGEGSRLTVL.

This chain joins TRBV7-9 and TRBJ2-1, with 10 nucleotides matching TRBD2. V was pared by 3 bases and J by 6 bases, with 5 bases of the junction left unmatched. CDR1 and CDR2 from the germline V gene are SEHNR and FQNEAQ (reference sequence). This CDR3 comprises 15 residues. The CDR3 nucleotides read TGTGCCAGCAGCTTTGCTAGACTAGCGGGCAATGAGCAGTTCTTC. It codes for CASSFARLAGNEQFF.

The rearrangement uses TRBV5-1 and TRBJ1-4; 8 nucleotides match TRBD1. J lost 7 bases, V lost 4 bases, and 15 bases had no gene match. This CDR3 has 17 amino acids. In germline, CDR1 is SGHRS, CDR2 YFSETQ. This CDR3 is CASSHRDRQPGGEKLFF. CDR3 DNA sequence: TGCGCCAGCAGCCACCGGGACAGGCAACCGGGCGGTGAAAAACTGTTTTTT.

The J gene is TRBJ2-1, the V gene TRBV6-1, with 12 nucleotides matching TRBD2. CDR1 is MNHNS and CDR2 is SASEGT in the germline V gene. This CDR3 is 18 amino acids long. The trim removed 0 bases at V and 6 bases at J, leaving 9 bases unmatched. CDR3 loop: CASSEASLAGGGVNEQFF. The CDR3 DNA follows: TGTGCCAGCAGTGAAGCTAGCCTAGCGGGAGGGGGTGTCAATGAGCAGTTCTTC.

The rearrangement joins TRBV29-1 to TRBJ2-7; 8 nucleotides agree with TRBD1. Germline V CDR1 and CDR2: SQVTM, ANQGSEA. V shed 6 bases, J shed 2 bases, and the junction held 9 bases outside the gene matches. The CDR3 has 14 amino acids. CDR3 DNA sequence: TGCAGCGTAGCAAGGACAGGGAATCCCTACGAGCAGTACTTC. As protein: CSVARTGNPYEQYF.

CDR3 amino acids: CASISGGAREQFF. DNA of the CDR3: TGTGCCAGCATCTCGGGGGGGGCGCGTGAGCAGTTCTTC. The chain couples TRBV6-6 to TRBJ2-1; 8 bases are shared with TRBD2. Germline V lookup: CDR1 MNHNY, CDR2 SVGAGI (reference sequence). This CDR3 contains 13 residues. Germline trimming cut 7 bases from V and 9 bases from J; bases unmatched to any gene: 8.